These T cell receptor beta chains were read from a single sample in a study of cytomegalovirus exposure and HLA in healthy donors. Using immunoSEQ multiplex PCR, the repertoire was profiled, and TCRdb retains in-frame clones only, with some absent. The table includes 150,000 to 200,000 clones, around 80% detected once. Material: PBMCs. The receptors were sampled from a man aged 25-40 years in good health and CMV-seronegative. Each CDR3 is given with its conserved first and last residue. D genes are given only for firm matches. Only some rows state a clone size, as once, few, many or a class for expanded clones.

cdr3_length,d_call,v_call,j_call,clone_size,cdr3_nt,cdr3_aa
18,TRBD1,TRBV28,TRBJ1-4,few,TGTGCCAGCAGTGCCCGATCGGACAGGGGGCGCCTGATTGAAAAACTGTTTTTT,CASSARSDRGRLIEKLFF
18,-,TRBV25-1,TRBJ1-5,-,TGTGCCAGCAGGTACAGGAGCAGGGGCGATTATAGCAATCAGCCCCAGCATTTT,CASRYRSRGDYSNQPQHF
11,-,TRBV7-8,TRBJ2-1,-,TGTGCCAGCAAGGGGTTTGATGAGCAGTTCTTC,CASKGFDEQFF
15,TRBD2,TRBV7-6,TRBJ2-7,-,TGTGCCAGCAGCCTAGGGACTAGCGGGACGGGGGAGCAGTACTTC,CASSLGTSGTGEQYF
15,-,TRBV6-1,TRBJ2-1,-,TGTGCCAGCAGCGCCCGGAGGAGCTCCTACAATGAGCAGTTCTTC,CASSARRSSYNEQFF
15,TRBD2,TRBV5-1,TRBJ2-3,once,TGCGCCAGCAGACAAGGACTAGCGGCCACAGATACGCAGTATTTT,CASRQGLAATDTQYF
18,TRBD1,TRBV5-4,TRBJ2-2,-,TGTGCCAGCAGCTTGGAGGGGGCGCGGCCCGCTTACACCGGGGAGCTGTTTTTT,CASSLEGARPAYTGELFF
14,-,TRBV5-1,TRBJ1-6,-,TGCGCCAGCAGCTATACAGGCCCCATGGGTCCCCTCCACTTT,CASSYTGPMGPLHF
11,-,TRBV2,TRBJ2-1,-,TGTGCCAGCACCGGATCGGGGGAGCAGTTCTTC,CASTGSGEQFF
14,-,TRBV18,TRBJ1-3,few,TGTGCCAGCTCGGACAGAGTCTCTGGAAACACCATATATTTT,CASSDRVSGNTIYF
13,TRBD1,TRBV27,TRBJ2-1,-,TGTGCCAGCATTGGGGACAGGGGGAATGAGCAGTTCTTC,CASIGDRGNEQFF
13,-,TRBV9,TRBJ1-1,few,TGTGCCAGCAGCGTAGAGACGACGGGGAAAGCTTTCTTT,CASSVETTGKAFF
15,TRBD2,TRBV11-3,TRBJ2-3,-,TGTGCCAGCAGCCCGGGGGGAGAGAGCACAGATACGCAGTATTTT,CASSPGGESTDTQYF
16,TRBD1,TRBV6-1,TRBJ1-5,-,TGTGCCAGCAGTGCCCGGGGACAGGGAGGCAATCAGCCCCAGCATTTT,CASSARGQGGNQPQHF
13,-,TRBV6-6,TRBJ2-5,-,TGTGCCAGCAGTTTCCAGATCCAAGAGACCCAGTACTTC,CASSFQIQETQYF
15,-,TRBV10-3,TRBJ2-7,-,TGTGCCATCAGTGCGGTGCAAGTCCGTTCCTACGAGCAGTACTTC,CAISAVQVRSYEQYF
15,TRBD1,TRBV11-2,TRBJ2-7,-,TGTGCCAGCAGCTCCATCGACAGGGGATCCTACGAGCAGTACTTC,CASSSIDRGSYEQYF
12,-,TRBV5-6,TRBJ2-1,-,TGTGCCAGCAGCTTGGTGTCTTATGAGCAGTTCTTC,CASSLVSYEQFF
14,-,TRBV18,TRBJ1-1,-,TGTGCCAGCTCACCAGGGCAGGGGAACACTGAAGCTTTCTTT,CASSPGQGNTEAFF
13,TRBD1,TRBV27,TRBJ2-2,-,TGTGCCAGCAGGACAGGGATGGGCGGGGAGCTGTTTTTT,CASRTGMGGELFF
14,-,TRBV7-3,TRBJ1-1,once,TGTGCCAGCAGCTTAAGTGCGGGTAACACTGAAGCTTTCTTT,CASSLSAGNTEAFF
16,TRBD1,TRBV5-1,TRBJ2-3,-,TGCGCCAGCAGCTTGGGGTCGGGACAGGGCACAGATACGCAGTATTTT,CASSLGSGQGTDTQYF
11,TRBD2,TRBV7-9,TRBJ2-1,-,TGTGCCAGCACCGGACTAGATGAGCAGTTCTTC,CASTGLDEQFF
16,TRBD2,TRBV7-9,TRBJ2-5,-,TGTGCCAGCGGTTTGTCTAGCGGAAAGACCCAAGAGACCCAGTACTTC,CASGLSSGKTQETQYF
14,-,TRBV29-1,TRBJ1-5,-,TGCAGTGTTGGTATAGGGGGTGGAGAACAGCCCCAGCATTTT,CSVGIGGGEQPQHF
14,-,TRBV2,TRBJ1-4,few,TGTGCCAGCCGACCCAGGGGTACTAATGAAAAACTGTTTTTT,CASRPRGTNEKLFF
11,-,TRBV4-1,TRBJ2-4,few,TGCGCCAGCAGCCAAAACCGGGAGCAGTACTTC,CASSQNREQYF
14,-,TRBV6-6,TRBJ1-4,-,TGTGCCAGCAGCTCCGGGTCCGGAAGTGAAAAACTGTTTTTT,CASSSGSGSEKLFF
18,TRBD1,TRBV11-2,TRBJ2-3,-,TGTGCCAGCAGCTTAGGTGTGGGGACAGGGGGCGAAACAGATACGCAGTATTTT,CASSLGVGTGGETDTQYF
15,-,TRBV2,TRBJ1-1,-,TGTGCCAGCAGGATCGAACAGGGAGTGAGCACTGAAGCTTTCTTT,CASRIEQGVSTEAFF
14,-,TRBV6-4,TRBJ2-3,-,TGTGCCAGCAGTGACGGAGGGAGCACAGATACGCAGTATTTT,CASSDGGSTDTQYF
15,-,TRBV28,TRBJ2-7,-,TGTGCCAGCAGTTTACAGGGCGCGGCACTTCACGAGCAGTACTTC,CASSLQGAALHEQYF
16,TRBD1,TRBV13,TRBJ2-3,-,TGTGCCAGCAGCTTATTCGGGACAGGACACACAGATACGCAGTATTTT,CASSLFGTGHTDTQYF
16,-,TRBV6-1,TRBJ2-1,-,TGTGCCAGCAGTGAAGGCTCGACTAGGACCTACAATGAGCAGTTCTTC,CASSEGSTRTYNEQFF
15,-,TRBV6-4,TRBJ1-6,-,TGTGCCAGCAGTGTAAAGGACAGTAATAATTCACCCCTCCACTTT,CASSVKDSNNSPLHF
15,TRBD2,TRBV28,TRBJ2-7,-,TGTGCCAGCAGTTCTTTAGCGGGAGGGAGGTACGAGCAGTACTTC,CASSSLAGGRYEQYF
16,TRBD2,TRBV27,TRBJ2-2,-,TGTGCCAGCAAAATTCTAGCGGGCAGGGCCACCGGGGAGCTGTTTTTT,CASKILAGRATGELFF
14,TRBD1,TRBV27,TRBJ2-3,-,TGTGCCAGCTCGGGACAGGCTTTCACAGATACGCAGTATTTT,CASSGQAFTDTQYF
15,TRBD1,TRBV27,TRBJ1-2,-,TGTGCCAGCTCGGGATTGACAGGGCTGTCCGCTGGCTACACCTTC,CASSGLTGLSAGYTF
15,TRBD2,TRBV5-1,TRBJ2-1,once,TGCGCCAGCAGCTCCCTAGCGGGAGCCTACAATGAGCAGTTCTTC,CASSSLAGAYNEQFF
14,-,TRBV4-1,TRBJ1-1,-,TGCGCCAGCAGCTTTAAGCAGGGAGGCACTGAAGCTTTCTTT,CASSFKQGGTEAFF